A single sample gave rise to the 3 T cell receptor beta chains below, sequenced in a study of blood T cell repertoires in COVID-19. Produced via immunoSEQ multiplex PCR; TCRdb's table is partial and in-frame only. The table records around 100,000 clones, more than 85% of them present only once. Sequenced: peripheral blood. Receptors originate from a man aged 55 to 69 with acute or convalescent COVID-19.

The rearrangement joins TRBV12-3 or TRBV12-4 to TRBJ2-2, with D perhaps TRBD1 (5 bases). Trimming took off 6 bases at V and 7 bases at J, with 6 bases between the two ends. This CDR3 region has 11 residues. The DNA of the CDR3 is TGTGCCAGCAGCCAGGGCGGGGAGCTGTTTTTT. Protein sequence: CASSQGGELFF.

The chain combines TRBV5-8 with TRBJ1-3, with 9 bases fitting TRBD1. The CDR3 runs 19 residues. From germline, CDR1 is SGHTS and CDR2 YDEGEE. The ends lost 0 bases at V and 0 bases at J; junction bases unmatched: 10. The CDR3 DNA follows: TGTGCCAGCAGCTTGGGGACAGGGGCACCCATAATCTCTGGAAACACCATATATTTT. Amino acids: CASSLGTGAPIISGNTIYF.

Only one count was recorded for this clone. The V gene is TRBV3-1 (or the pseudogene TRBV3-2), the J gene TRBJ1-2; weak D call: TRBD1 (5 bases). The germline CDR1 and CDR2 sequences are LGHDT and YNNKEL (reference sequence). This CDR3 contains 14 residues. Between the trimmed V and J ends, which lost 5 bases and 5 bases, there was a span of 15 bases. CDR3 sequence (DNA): TGTGCCAGCAGCTGGGAAGGGGTTGGGTATGGCTACACCTTC. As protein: CASSWEGVGYGYTF.